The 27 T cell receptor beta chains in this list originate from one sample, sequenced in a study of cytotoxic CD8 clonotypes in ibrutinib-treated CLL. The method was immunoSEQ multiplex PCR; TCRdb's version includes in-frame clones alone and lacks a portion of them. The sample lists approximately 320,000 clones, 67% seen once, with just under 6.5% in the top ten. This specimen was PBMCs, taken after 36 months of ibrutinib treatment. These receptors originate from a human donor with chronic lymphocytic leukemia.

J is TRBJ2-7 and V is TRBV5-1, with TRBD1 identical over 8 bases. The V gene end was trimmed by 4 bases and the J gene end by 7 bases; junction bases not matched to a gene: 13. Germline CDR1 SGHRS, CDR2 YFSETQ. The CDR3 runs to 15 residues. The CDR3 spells CASSVLTGGAGEQYF. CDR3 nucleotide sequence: TGCGCCAGCAGCGTTCTTACAGGGGGAGCGGGTGAGCAGTACTTC.

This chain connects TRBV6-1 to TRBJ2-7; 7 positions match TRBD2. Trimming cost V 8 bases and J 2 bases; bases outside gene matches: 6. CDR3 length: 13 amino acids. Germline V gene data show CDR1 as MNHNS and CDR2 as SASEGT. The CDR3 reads CASSGGYAYEQYF. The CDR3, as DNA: TGTGCCAGCTCGGGGGGATATGCCTACGAGCAGTACTTC.

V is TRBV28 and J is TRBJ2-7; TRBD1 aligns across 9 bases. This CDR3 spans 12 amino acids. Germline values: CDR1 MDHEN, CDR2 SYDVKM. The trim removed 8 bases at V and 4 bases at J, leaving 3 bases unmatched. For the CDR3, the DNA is TGTGCCAGCGGGACAGGGTTTTACGAGCAGTACTTC. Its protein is CASGTGFYEQYF.

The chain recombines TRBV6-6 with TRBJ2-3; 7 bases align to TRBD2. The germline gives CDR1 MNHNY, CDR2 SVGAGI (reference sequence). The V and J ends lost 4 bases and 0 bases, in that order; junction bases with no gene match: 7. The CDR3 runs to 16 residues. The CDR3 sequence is CASSSRTRTSTDTQYF. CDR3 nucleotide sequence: TGTGCCAGCAGTTCTCGGACTAGAACAAGCACAGATACGCAGTATTTT.

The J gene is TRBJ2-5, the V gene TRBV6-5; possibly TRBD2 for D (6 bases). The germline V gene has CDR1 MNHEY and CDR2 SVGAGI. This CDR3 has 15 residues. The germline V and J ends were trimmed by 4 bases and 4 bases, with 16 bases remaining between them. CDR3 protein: CASSFTGRGVETQYF. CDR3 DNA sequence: TGTGCCAGCAGTTTTACCGGGAGAGGGGTAGAGACCCAGTACTTC.

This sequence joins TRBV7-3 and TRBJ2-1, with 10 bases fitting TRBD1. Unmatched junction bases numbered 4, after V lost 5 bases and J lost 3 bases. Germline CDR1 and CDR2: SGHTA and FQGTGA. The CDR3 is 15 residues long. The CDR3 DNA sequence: TGTGCCAGCAGCCTAGGGGACAGGGGCTACAATGAGCAGTTCTTC. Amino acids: CASSLGDRGYNEQFF.

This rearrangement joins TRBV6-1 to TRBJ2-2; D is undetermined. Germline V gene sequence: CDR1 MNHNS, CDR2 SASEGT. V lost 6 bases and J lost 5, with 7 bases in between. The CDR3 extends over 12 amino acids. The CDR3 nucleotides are TGTGCCAGCAGGGGCCAAACCGGGGAGCTGTTTTTT. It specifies CASRGQTGELFF.

DNA for the CDR3: TGCAGCGTAAATAGCGGGAGTGGGTTTGGGGAGCAGTACTTC. As protein: CSVNSGSGFGEQYF. This sequence joins TRBV29-1 and TRBJ2-7; 9 bases align to TRBD2. After removal of 6 bases from V and 7 bases from J, the junction contained 13 bases not matched to a gene. This CDR3 spans 14 amino acids. The germline CDR1 and CDR2 sequences are SQVTM and ANQGSEA.

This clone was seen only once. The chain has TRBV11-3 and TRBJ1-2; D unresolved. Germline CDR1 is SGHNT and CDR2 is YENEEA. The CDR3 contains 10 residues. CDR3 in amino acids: CASRRYGYTF. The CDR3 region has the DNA TGTGCAAGTCGCAGATATGGCTACACCTTC. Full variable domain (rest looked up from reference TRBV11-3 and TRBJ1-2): EAGVVQSPRYKIIEKKQPVAFWCNPISGHNTLYWYLQNLGQGPELLIRYENEEAVDDSQLPKDRFSAERLKGVDSTLKIQPAELGDSAVYLCASRRYGYTFGSGTRLTVV.

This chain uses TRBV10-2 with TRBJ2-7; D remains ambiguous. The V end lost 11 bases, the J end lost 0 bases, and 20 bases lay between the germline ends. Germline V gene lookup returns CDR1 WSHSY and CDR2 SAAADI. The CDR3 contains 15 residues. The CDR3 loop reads CASCLDPNDSYEQYF. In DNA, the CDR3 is TGCGCCTCATGCCTGGACCCAAACGACTCCTACGAGCAGTACTTC.

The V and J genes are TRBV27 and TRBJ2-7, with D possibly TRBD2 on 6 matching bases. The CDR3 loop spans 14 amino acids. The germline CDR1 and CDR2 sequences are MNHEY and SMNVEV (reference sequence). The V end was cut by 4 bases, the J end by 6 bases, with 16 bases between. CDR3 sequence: CASSSPEEGSEQYF. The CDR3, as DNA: TGTGCCAGCAGTTCCCCCGAGGAGGGGAGCGAGCAGTACTTC.

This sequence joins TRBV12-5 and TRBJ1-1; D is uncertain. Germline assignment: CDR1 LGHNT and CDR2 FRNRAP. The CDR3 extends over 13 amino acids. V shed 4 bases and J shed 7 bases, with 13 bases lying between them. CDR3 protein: CASGSRSAFEAFF. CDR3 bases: TGTGCTAGTGGTTCTCGATCAGCGTTTGAAGCTTTCTTT. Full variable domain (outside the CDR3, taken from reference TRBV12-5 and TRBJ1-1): DARVTQTPRHKVTEMGQEVTMRCQPILGHNTVFWYRQTMMQGLELLAYFRNRAPLDDSGMPKDRFSAEMPDATLATLKIQPSEPRDSAVYFCASGSRSAFEAFFGQGTRLTVV.

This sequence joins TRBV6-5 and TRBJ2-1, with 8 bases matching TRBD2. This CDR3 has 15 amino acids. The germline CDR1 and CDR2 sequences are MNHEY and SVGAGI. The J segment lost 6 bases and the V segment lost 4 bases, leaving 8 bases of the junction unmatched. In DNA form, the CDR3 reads TGTGCCAGCAGTTCCGACGGACTAGCTTTCAATGAGCAGTTCTTC. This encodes CASSSDGLAFNEQFF.

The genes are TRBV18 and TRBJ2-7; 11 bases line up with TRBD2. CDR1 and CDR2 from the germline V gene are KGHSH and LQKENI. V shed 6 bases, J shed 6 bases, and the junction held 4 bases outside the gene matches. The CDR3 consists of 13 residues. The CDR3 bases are TGTGCCAGCTCCCAGGGACTAGCGGTCGAGCAGTACTTC. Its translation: CASSQGLAVEQYF.

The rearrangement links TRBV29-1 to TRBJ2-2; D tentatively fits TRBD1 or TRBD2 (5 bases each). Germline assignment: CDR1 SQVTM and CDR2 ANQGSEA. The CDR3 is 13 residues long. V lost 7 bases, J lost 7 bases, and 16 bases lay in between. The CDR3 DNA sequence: TGCAGCGCTCCGGGACCTGGGGGCGGGGAGCTGTTTTTT. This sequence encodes CSAPGPGGGELFF.

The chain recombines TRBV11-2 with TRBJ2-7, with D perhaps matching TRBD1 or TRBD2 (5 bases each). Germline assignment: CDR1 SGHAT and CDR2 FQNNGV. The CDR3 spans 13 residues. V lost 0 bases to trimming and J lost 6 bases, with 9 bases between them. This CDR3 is CASSLDPGSEQYF. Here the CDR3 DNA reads TGTGCCAGCAGCTTAGATCCAGGGAGCGAGCAGTACTTC.

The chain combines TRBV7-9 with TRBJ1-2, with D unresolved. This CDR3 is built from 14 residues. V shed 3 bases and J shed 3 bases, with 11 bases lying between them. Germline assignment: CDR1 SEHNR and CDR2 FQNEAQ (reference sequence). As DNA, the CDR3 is TGTGCCAGCAGCTTCGGCAGGTGGCACTATGGCTACACCTTC. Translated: CASSFGRWHYGYTF.

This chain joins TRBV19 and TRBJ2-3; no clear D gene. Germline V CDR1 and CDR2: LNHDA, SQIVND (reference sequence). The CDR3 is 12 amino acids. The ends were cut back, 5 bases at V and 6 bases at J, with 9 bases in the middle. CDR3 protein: CASSEIRDTQYF. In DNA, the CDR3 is TGTGCCAGTAGTGAGATCCGGGATACGCAGTATTTT.

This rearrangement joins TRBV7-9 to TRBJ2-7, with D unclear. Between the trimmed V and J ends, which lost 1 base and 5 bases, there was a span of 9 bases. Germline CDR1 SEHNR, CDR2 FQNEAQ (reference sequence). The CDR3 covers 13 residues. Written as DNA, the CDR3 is TGTGCCAGCAGCTTAGGGGGTACGGACGAGCAGTACTTC. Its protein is CASSLGGTDEQYF.

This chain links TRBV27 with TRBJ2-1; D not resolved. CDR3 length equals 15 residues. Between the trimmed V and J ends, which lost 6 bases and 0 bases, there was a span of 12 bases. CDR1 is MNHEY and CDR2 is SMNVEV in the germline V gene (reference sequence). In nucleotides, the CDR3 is TGTGCCAGCAGCATCCGATACAGCTCCTACAATGAGCAGTTCTTC. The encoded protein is CASSIRYSSYNEQFF.

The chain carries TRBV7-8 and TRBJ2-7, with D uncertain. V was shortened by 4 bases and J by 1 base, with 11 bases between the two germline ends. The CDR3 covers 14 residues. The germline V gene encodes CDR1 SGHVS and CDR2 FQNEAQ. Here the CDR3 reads CASSSGRVSYEQYF. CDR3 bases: TGTGCCAGCAGCTCTGGACGGGTATCCTACGAGCAGTACTTC.

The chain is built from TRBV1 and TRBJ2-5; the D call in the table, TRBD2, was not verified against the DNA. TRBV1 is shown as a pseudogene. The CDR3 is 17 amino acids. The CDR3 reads CTSSRTSLDREQETQYF. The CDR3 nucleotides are TGCACCAGCAGCCGAACCTCCCTGGACCGGGAGCAAGAGACCCAGTACTTC.

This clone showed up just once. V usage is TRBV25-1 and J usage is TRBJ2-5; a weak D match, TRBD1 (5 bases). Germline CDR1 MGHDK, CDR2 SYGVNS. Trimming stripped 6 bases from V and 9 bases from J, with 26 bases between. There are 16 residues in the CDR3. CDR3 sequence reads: CASSRVDLGYKVSQYF. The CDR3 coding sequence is TGTGCCAGCAGCAGGGTCGATTTAGGATACAAGGTATCCCAGTACTTC.

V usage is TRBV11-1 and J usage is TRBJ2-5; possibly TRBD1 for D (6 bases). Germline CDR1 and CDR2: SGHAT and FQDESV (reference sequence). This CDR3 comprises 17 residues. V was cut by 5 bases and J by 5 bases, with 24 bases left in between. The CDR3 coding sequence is TGTGCCAGCAGCAACACGACAATATTTGGGGGCTGGGAGACCCAGTACTTC. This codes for CASSNTTIFGGWETQYF.

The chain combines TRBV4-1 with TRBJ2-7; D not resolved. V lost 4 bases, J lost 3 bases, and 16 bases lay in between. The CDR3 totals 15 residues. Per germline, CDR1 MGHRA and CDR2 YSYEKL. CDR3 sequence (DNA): TGCGCCAGCAGCCCCAGTCTCGGCGAAAGCTACGAGCAGTACTTC. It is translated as CASSPSLGESYEQYF.

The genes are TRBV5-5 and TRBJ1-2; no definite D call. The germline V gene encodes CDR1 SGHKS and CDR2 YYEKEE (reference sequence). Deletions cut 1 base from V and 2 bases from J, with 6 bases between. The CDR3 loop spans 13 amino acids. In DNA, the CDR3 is TGTGCCAGCAGCTTGTCGGGGAACTATGGCTACACCTTC. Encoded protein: CASSLSGNYGYTF.

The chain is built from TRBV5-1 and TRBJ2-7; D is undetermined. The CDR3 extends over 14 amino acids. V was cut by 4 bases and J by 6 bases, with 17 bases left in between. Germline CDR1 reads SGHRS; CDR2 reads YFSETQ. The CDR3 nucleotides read TGCGCCAGCAGCCCAAATTTGGGCCACCTCGAGCAGTACTTC. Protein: CASSPNLGHLEQYF.